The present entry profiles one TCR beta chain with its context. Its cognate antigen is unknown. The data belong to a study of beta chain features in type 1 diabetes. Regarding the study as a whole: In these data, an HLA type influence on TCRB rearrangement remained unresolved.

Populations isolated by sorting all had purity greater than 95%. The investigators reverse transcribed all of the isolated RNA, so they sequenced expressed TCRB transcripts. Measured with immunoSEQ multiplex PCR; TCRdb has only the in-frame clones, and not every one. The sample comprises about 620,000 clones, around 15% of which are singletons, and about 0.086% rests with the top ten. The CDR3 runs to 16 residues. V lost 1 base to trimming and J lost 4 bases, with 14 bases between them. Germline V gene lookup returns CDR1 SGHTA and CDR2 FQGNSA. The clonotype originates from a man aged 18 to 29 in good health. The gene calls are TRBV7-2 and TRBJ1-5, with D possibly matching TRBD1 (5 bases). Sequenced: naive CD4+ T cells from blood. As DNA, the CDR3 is TGTGCCAGCAGCTTAGTCGGGAGTCAGGGAAATCAGCCCCAGCATTTT. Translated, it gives CASSLVGSQGNQPQHF.